The clone carrying this TCR beta chain appeared once. Its antigen remains unidentified. These data are taken from a study of T cells after posttransplantation cyclophosphamide. Findings and limits, study-wide: Later blood repertoires were often dominated by clones from the donor CD8+ memory compartment.

TCRdb keeps only in-frame clones here, not all; method: immunoSEQ multiplex PCR. The repertoire includes approximately 30,000 clones, around nine tenths of them detected once, and roughly 0.22% sits in the top ten. This CDR3 has 17 amino acids. The V gene end was trimmed by 0 bases and the J gene end by 2 bases; junction bases not matched to a gene: 4. The V gene's germline CDR1 is LGHNA and CDR2 YSLEER. The naive gate required viable CD3+CD4+ or CD3+CD8+ cells with CCR7+CD45RA+CD45RO-CD95-CD27+CD28+ phenotype. The sample taken for sequencing was naive CD4+ T cells sorted from PBMCs. V gene TRBV4-3 combines with J gene TRBJ2-2; 9 bases align to TRBD1. The TCR sequence derives from a woman aged 55-70 years in good health, CMV-negative, and a related stem cell transplant donor. The CDR3 nucleotides read TGCGCCAGCAGCCAAGATTTAACAGGGGGCAACACCGGGGAGCTGTTTTTT. Translated: CASSQDLTGGNTGELFF.